The rows below give T cell receptor beta chains drawn from one sample of a study of response to subunit inactivated influenza vaccine. TCRdb analysed the RT-PCR reads with MiXCR anew, one entry per CDR3 protein. The table includes about 700,000 distinct CDR3 sequences, about 15% detected once. Sequencing was performed on PBMCs from blood, taken approximately 15 days before vaccination. The receptors come from a man aged 50-59 years who received an inactivated influenza vaccine. Each CDR3 is given with its conserved first and last residue. D genes are given only for firm matches. Only part of the rows carry a size: once, few, many, or a class if the clone is expanded.

V gene	J gene	clone size	D gene	CDR3 protein	CDR3 DNA
TRBV11-1	TRBJ2-1	-	TRBD2	CASSLPSGNNNEQFF	TGTGCCAGCAGCCTCCCTAGCGGGAATAACAATGAGCAGTTCTTC
TRBV15	TRBJ2-3	-	TRBD2	CATSRVGLAGTDTQYF	TGTGCCACCAGCAGAGTAGGACTAGCGGGCACAGATACGCAGTATTTT
TRBV6-2/TRBV6-3	TRBJ2-7	-	TRBD2	CASSSSRELTYEQYF	TGTGCCAGCAGTTCGTCGCGGGAGTTGACCTACGAGCAGTACTTC
TRBV6-5	TRBJ2-1	few	-	CASSYQTPGLPGHEQFF	TGTGCCAGCAGTTACCAGACTCCGGGGCTTCCCGGACATGAGCAGTTCTTC
TRBV15	TRBJ1-6	-	-	CATSRGGVINSPLHF	TGTGCCACCAGCAGAGGCGGAGTTATAAATTCACCCCTCCACTTT
TRBV4-3	TRBJ2-2	few	-	CASSQGGASGELFF	TGCGCCAGCAGCCAAGGCGGGGCGTCCGGGGAGCTGTTTTTT
TRBV28	TRBJ1-5	-	-	CASSLPAQNRLGNQPQHF	TGTGCCAGCAGTCTGCCGGCACAGAATAGGTTGGGCAATCAGCCCCAGCATTTT
TRBV28	TRBJ1-6	many	-	CASSLLGDLLHF	TGTGCCAGCAGTTTATTGGGTGACCTCCTCCACTTT
TRBV14	TRBJ2-7	-	-	CASSHRLVDSSYEQYF	TGTGCCAGCAGCCACAGACTAGTAGATAGCTCCTACGAGCAGTACTTC
TRBV29-1	TRBJ1-6	many	TRBD1	CSVGDRQDSPLHF	TGCAGCGTTGGGGACAGGCAAGATTCACCCCTCCACTTT
TRBV28	TRBJ2-3	-	TRBD2	CASRKSLVLAGLSTDTQYF	TGTGCCAGCCGTAAGAGTTTAGTACTAGCGGGACTGAGCACAGATACGCAGTATTTT